This T cell receptor (beta chain) was sequenced during a study of neoadjuvant nivolumab and ipilimumab in lung cancer. CDR1 and CDR2 from the germline V gene are SGHAT and FQNNGV. The V gene lost 5 bases and the J gene lost 14 bases, with 21 bases spanning the gap. The CDR3 has 13 amino acids. Study observations and caveats: From pretherapy to surgery, tumor richness and clonality rose with dual therapy.

Points on this clone: The antigen remains unidentified.

TCRdb's table, derived via immunoSEQ multiplex PCR, lists solely in-frame clones and lacks some. The sample carries approximately 30,000 clones, roughly 80% recorded once. The input for sequencing was tumor tissue, taken after neoadjuvant nivolumab, alone or with ipilimumab, at or shortly before surgery. The chain links TRBV11-2 to TRBJ1-2; a possible D gene is TRBD1 (5 bases). The receptor was isolated from an adult with non-small cell lung cancer. The CDR3 sequence: CASSDRDGLGGTF. The CDR3 coding sequence is TGTGCCAGCAGCGACCGGGACGGACTTGGTGGGACCTTC.